A single sample gave rise to the 25 T cell receptor beta chains below, sequenced in a study of Ad26.COV2.S vaccination and SARS-CoV-2 variants. Treatment of the sample: 19 received Ad26.COV2.S at low or high dose, single or two shots; a few received placebo; per-sample allocation not given. Sample collection was performed on day 63 after the first vaccine or placebo injection. Some clones are missing from TCRdb's copy, which holds only in-frame ones; the method was immunoSEQ multiplex PCR. The table includes roughly 700,000 clones, roughly nine tenths detected once. The sample here was peripheral blood, taken in a trial of Ad26.COV2.S vaccine versus placebo. The receptors were gathered from a person between 18 and 60 years old who received the Ad26.COV2.S COVID-19 vaccine or a placebo.

This chain uses TRBV27 with TRBJ2-5; the D gene is possibly TRBD2 (6 bases). Germline-derived CDR1 and CDR2 are MNHEY and SMNVEV (reference sequence). The length of the CDR3 is 14 residues. V was pared by 5 bases and J by 1 base, with 11 bases between. The CDR3: CASSPRGAQETQYF. For the CDR3, the DNA is TGTGCCAGCAGTCCGCGGGGAGCCCAAGAGACCCAGTACTTC.

The chain joins TRBV3-1 (or the pseudogene TRBV3-2) to TRBJ2-2; D may correspond to TRBD1 or TRBD2 (6 bases each). CDR3 length: 15 amino acids. Looked up from germline, CDR1 is LGHDT and CDR2 is YNNKEL (reference sequence). V gave up 1 base and J gave up 7 bases, with 13 bases separating them. As DNA, the CDR3 is TGTGCCAGCAGCCAAGTAGGGGGGAGTGGCGGGGAGCTGTTTTTT. It codes for CASSQVGGSGGELFF.

This clone was recorded only once. The V call is TRBV19, the J call TRBJ2-3; 8 bases agree with TRBD1. Unmatched junction bases numbered 9, after V lost 4 bases and J lost 6 bases. This CDR3 is 15 amino acids long. Germline V gene sequence: CDR1 LNHDA, CDR2 SQIVND (reference sequence). CDR3 nucleotide sequence: TGTGCCAGTAGTAGGGGACAGGAGTTTCGGGATACGCAGTATTTT. Residues: CASSRGQEFRDTQYF.

The chain uses TRBV11-3 and TRBJ2-3; no clear D. Germline values: CDR1 SGHNT, CDR2 YENEEA. This CDR3 contains 15 residues. V dropped 2 bases and J dropped 6 bases, with 15 bases sitting between them. CDR3 residues: CASSLSSGARDTQYF. CDR3 nucleotides: TGTGCCAGCAGCTTATCCTCCGGAGCTAGGGATACGCAGTATTTT.

The chain employs TRBV23-1 and TRBJ2-7, with TRBD1 matching over 9 bases. TRBV23-1 falls under the ORF class, with uncertain function. After removal of 4 bases from V and 5 bases from J, the junction contained 3 bases not matched to a gene. The CDR3 runs to 13 residues. This chain's CDR3 is CASSRHRGHEQYF. The CDR3 nucleotides read TGCGCCAGCAGTCGTCACAGGGGGCACGAGCAGTACTTC.

The chain recombines TRBV30 with TRBJ1-6; D is unclear. The CDR3 runs to 14 residues. V dropped 5 bases and J dropped 14 bases, with 22 bases sitting between them. The V gene's germline CDR1 is GTSNPN and CDR2 SVGIG (reference sequence). The CDR3 nucleotides are TGTGCCTGGGCCCGGACGGGTTCAACTGGGACCCTCCACTTT. Protein product: CAWARTGSTGTLHF.

The chain recombines TRBV6-5 with TRBJ2-2, with 8 bases fitting TRBD1. Germline V gene lookup returns CDR1 MNHEY and CDR2 SVGAGI. V shed 4 bases and J 3 bases; nucleotides not matched to a gene: 4. The CDR3 loop spans 15 amino acids. The CDR3 DNA reads TGTGCCAGCAGTTCCCAGGGGGCGGACACCGGGGAGCTGTTTTTT. Translating gives CASSSQGADTGELFF.

The V gene is TRBV27, the J gene TRBJ1-4; the D gene is possibly TRBD1 (5 bases). V lost 7 bases, J lost 0 bases, and 9 bases lay in between. CDR1 is MNHEY, CDR2 SMNVEV, per germline (reference sequence). CDR3 length equals 14 residues. In DNA, the CDR3 is TGTGCCAGCACCGGACATGCAACTAATGAAAAACTGTTTTTT. Residues: CASTGHATNEKLFF.

The gene calls are TRBV14 and TRBJ2-3, with TRBD2 identical over 14 bases. J lost 2 bases, V lost 3 bases, and 7 bases had no gene match. Per germline, CDR1 SGHDN and CDR2 FVKESK. CDR3 length: 18 residues. The CDR3 is CASSQRLAGGSFTDTQYF. CDR3 nucleotides: TGTGCCAGCAGCCAGCGACTAGCGGGAGGGTCTTTCACAGATACGCAGTATTTT.

The chain links TRBV10-3 to TRBJ1-4; tentatively, D is TRBD1 (5 bases). The ends were cut back, 4 bases at V and 7 bases at J, with 13 bases in the middle. Germline assignment: CDR1 ENHRY and CDR2 SYGVKD. CDR3 length equals 14 residues. CDR3 in DNA: TGTGCCATCAGTGGGGACCCAACGGGTGAAAAACTGTTTTTT. Encoded protein: CAISGDPTGEKLFF.

In this sample, this clone turned up once. The chain employs TRBV12-3 or TRBV12-4 and TRBJ1-2; D unresolved. The ends were cut back, 5 bases at V and 4 bases at J, with 8 bases in the middle. The CDR3 has 12 amino acids. CDR3 bases: TGTGCCAGCAGTGAGTTATTCTATGGCTACACCTTC. It specifies CASSELFYGYTF.

Only one count was recorded for this clone. The chain is built from TRBV5-5 and TRBJ2-1; no definite D call. The V gene lost 5 bases and the J gene lost 0 bases, with 12 bases spanning the gap. The CDR3 runs to 15 residues. The germline gives CDR1 SGHKS, CDR2 YYEKEE (reference sequence). The CDR3 spells CASRIRSGSYNEQFF. CDR3 coding DNA: TGTGCCAGCAGAATTAGGTCAGGCTCCTACAATGAGCAGTTCTTC.

The rearrangement joins TRBV5-1 to TRBJ1-6; TRBD1 matches 7 bases. V dropped 4 bases and J dropped 8; count of bases not matched to a gene: 6. The CDR3 spans 14 residues. Germline values: CDR1 SGHRS, CDR2 YFSETQ. CDR3 region: CASSPDRVDSPLHF. CDR3 nucleotides: TGCGCCAGCAGCCCTGACAGGGTAGATTCACCCCTCCACTTT.

This clone occurred once. J is TRBJ1-1 and V is TRBV5-6; no reliable D call. This CDR3 spans 13 amino acids. Trimming pared 2 bases from V and 6 bases from J, leaving 11 bases between. Germline CDR1 and CDR2: SGHDT and YYEEEE. CDR3 in DNA: TGTGCCAGCAGCTTCAGTTGGGGTTCTGAAGCTTTCTTT. Translating it yields CASSFSWGSEAFF.

This clone occurred a few times. V usage is TRBV5-8 and J usage is TRBJ1-5, with D unresolved. Germline CDR1 SGHTS, CDR2 YDEGEE. V was trimmed by 4 bases and J by 6 bases, leaving 5 bases between them. The CDR3 covers 11 residues. The CDR3 spells CASSVAQPQHF. CDR3 DNA sequence: TGTGCCAGCAGCGTGGCTCAGCCCCAGCATTTT.

The chain joins TRBV27 to TRBJ1-5; 7 bases match TRBD1. This CDR3 contains 13 residues. V trimming: 5 bases; J trimming: 5 bases; junction bases outside the gene matches: 3. Per germline, CDR1 MNHEY and CDR2 SMNVEV (reference sequence). This CDR3 is CASSGQVYQPQHF. The CDR3 DNA reads TGTGCCAGCAGTGGACAGGTATATCAGCCCCAGCATTTT.

The chain uses TRBV7-2 and TRBJ2-7; D might be TRBD1 (6 bases). V lost 4 bases and J 7 bases, leaving 14 bases between the germline ends. The CDR3 is 13 amino acids. CDR1 and CDR2 from the germline V gene are SGHTA and FQGNSA. The CDR3 DNA follows: TGTGCCAGCAGCTCTGGGCAGACAGGTGAGCAGTACTTC. Protein sequence: CASSSGQTGEQYF.

The chain has TRBV11-3 and TRBJ1-3; D not resolved. Germline V gene data show CDR1 as SGHNT and CDR2 as YENEEA. This CDR3 is built from 14 residues. Trimming pared 0 bases from V and 2 bases from J, leaving 5 bases between. The CDR3 region is CASSLDGAGNTIYF. The CDR3 DNA follows: TGTGCCAGCAGCTTAGATGGAGCTGGAAACACCATATATTTT.

The gene calls are TRBV3-1 (or the pseudogene TRBV3-2) and TRBJ1-4, with D unresolved. This CDR3 comprises 15 residues. Trimming took off 0 bases at V and 11 bases at J, with 16 bases between the two ends. From germline, CDR1 is LGHDT and CDR2 YNNKEL (reference sequence). DNA of the CDR3: TGTGCCAGCAGCCAAGATACGACCTCCGGGAGGAAACTGTTTTTT. Translating gives CASSQDTTSGRKLFF.

This chain uses TRBV5-4 with TRBJ1-1; tentative D call: TRBD1 (6 bases). Trimming took 1 base from V and 4 from J, leaving 11 bases between them. CDR3 length equals 14 residues. Germline loops: CDR1 SGHNT, CDR2 YYREEE (reference sequence). Written as DNA, the CDR3 is TGTGCCAGCAGCTTGATGGGGGGCGGCACTGAAGCTTTCTTT. This gives the protein CASSLMGGGTEAFF.

This clone was seen just once. The chain has TRBV7-9 and TRBJ2-3, with unresolved D. The CDR3 runs 16 residues. V was trimmed by 3 bases and J by 1 base, leaving 14 bases between them. Germline CDR1 is SEHNR and CDR2 is FQNEAQ (reference sequence). CDR3 bases: TGTGCCAGCAGCTTTGGCGTGGAACCACGCACAGATACGCAGTATTTT. This encodes CASSFGVEPRTDTQYF.

The chain has TRBV7-2 and TRBJ2-5; tentatively, D is TRBD2 (7 bases). Germline CDR1 and CDR2: SGHTA and FQGNSA. Trimming left V 5 bases short and J 9 bases short, with 28 bases between. The CDR3 runs to 17 residues. The CDR3 sequence: CASSPIGGGPEAAAQYF. The CDR3 DNA is TGTGCCAGCAGCCCTATTGGGGGGGGCCCAGAAGCGGCGGCCCAGTACTTC. Looking up the rest from reference TRBV7-2 and TRBJ2-5 gives the full variable domain: GAGVSQSPSNKVTEKGKDVELRCDPISGHTALYWYRQSLGQGLEFLIYFQGNSAPDKSGLPSDRFSAERTGGSVSTLTIQRTQQEDSAVYLCASSPIGGGPEAAAQYFGPGTRLLVL.

The chain uses TRBV28 and TRBJ2-1; D gene ambiguous. Trimming removed 5 bases from V and 2 bases from J, with 13 bases in between. This CDR3 is built from 15 residues. CDR1 MDHEN and CDR2 SYDVKM come from the germline V gene. CDR3 coding DNA: TGTGCCAGCAGTAACCCAGCCGTAACCTACAATGAGCAGTTCTTC. Protein sequence: CASSNPAVTYNEQFF.

This clone occurred once. This chain uses TRBV11-2 with TRBJ2-5; 7 nucleotides line up with TRBD1. The CDR3 contains 15 residues. Germline V gene lookup returns CDR1 SGHAT and CDR2 FQNNGV. After removal of 2 bases from V and 3 bases from J, the junction contained 6 bases not matched to a gene. The DNA for the CDR3 is TGTGCCAGCAGCTTAACCGACAGGGACAAAGAGACCCAGTACTTC. It codes for CASSLTDRDKETQYF.

This chain joins TRBV7-9 and TRBJ2-3; tentatively, D is TRBD1 or TRBD2 (5 bases each). CDR1 and CDR2 from the germline V gene are SEHNR and FQNEAQ (reference sequence). This CDR3 has 17 amino acids. V was clipped by 3 bases and J by 6 bases, with 22 bases between them. As DNA, the CDR3 is TGTGCCAGCAGCTTCGAGGGGCGAGGGCAAAGAGGTGATACGCAGTATTTT. This gives the protein CASSFEGRGQRGDTQYF.